The 22 T cell receptor beta chains below come from one sample, sequenced in a study of cytomegalovirus exposure and HLA in healthy donors (dated by TCRdb to the late 2010s). The library was prepared using the immunoSEQ multiplex PCR assay. A mixture of 60 forward primers for TCR Vbeta segments and 13 reverse primers for TCR Jbeta segments was used in the multiplex PCR. TCRdb's version of the immuneACCESS table is confined to in-frame rearrangements and falls short of the full clone set. An unresolved V gene accounts for under half of the shortfall where checked; the remainder is of unknown origin. This sample gives around 130,000 clones in total; 75% to 90% of them show up just once. The ten top clones hold about 7% of the sample. The source material was PBMCs. The receptors stem from a woman between 25 and 40 years old in good health and CMV-seropositive.

The CDR3 DNA follows: TGTGCCAGCAGTGAGACAGGGGACTATGGCTACACCTTC. Amino acids: CASSETGDYGYTF. This chain uses TRBV6-1 with TRBJ1-2; TRBD1 aligns across 8 bases. Germline lookup yields CDR1 MNHNS and CDR2 SASEGT. The CDR3 is 13 amino acids. V lost 3 bases and J lost 3; bases outside the gene matches: 0.

The V and J genes are TRBV12-2 and TRBJ2-7; the table's D gene call, TRBD1, was not cross checked with the DNA. TRBV12-2 is a pseudogene segment. CDR3 size: 14 residues. CDR3 nucleotide sequence: TGTGCAAGTCGCATACGGGACAGGGGCCACGAGCAGTACTTC. Encoded protein: CASRIRDRGHEQYF.

This chain joins TRBV19 and TRBJ2-7, with D tentatively TRBD1 (6 bases). CDR3 size: 10 residues. The germline V gene encodes CDR1 LNHDA and CDR2 SQIVND (reference sequence). V was shortened by 7 bases and J by 6 bases, with 7 bases between the two germline ends. CDR3 protein: CASTRGEQYF. As DNA, the CDR3 is TGTGCCAGTACCAGGGGCGAGCAGTACTTC.

The rearrangement uses TRBV28 and TRBJ1-6, with 8 nucleotides matching TRBD1. The germline gives CDR1 MDHEN, CDR2 SYDVKM. This CDR3 is built from 13 residues. The V segment lost 5 bases and the J segment 10 bases; nucleotides outside the gene matches: 4. The CDR3 is CASSVDRGSPLHF. DNA of the CDR3: TGTGCCAGCAGTGTAGACAGGGGATCACCCCTCCACTTT.

V usage is TRBV10-3 and J usage is TRBJ2-5; D is unresolved. Germline-derived CDR1 and CDR2 are ENHRY and SYGVKD. V dropped 4 bases and J dropped 2 bases, with 5 bases sitting between them. CDR3 size: 12 residues. The CDR3 region has the DNA TGTGCCATCAGTGGTTTACAAGAGACCCAGTACTTC. Translated: CAISGLQETQYF.

The gene calls are TRBV10-3 and TRBJ1-1, with D maybe TRBD1 (6 bases). Deletions cut 6 bases from V and 1 base from J, with 24 bases between. This CDR3 contains 18 residues. Germline V gene sequence: CDR1 ENHRY, CDR2 SYGVKD. CDR3 nucleotides: TGTGCCATCAGGTCCCTTGGGACACTCATCACAGGGAACACTGAAGCTTTCTTT. The encoded protein is CAIRSLGTLITGNTEAFF.

This clone has only one observation. The genes are TRBV7-3 and TRBJ2-1; weak D call: TRBD2 (6 bases). This CDR3 has 15 amino acids. The germline gives CDR1 SGHTA, CDR2 FQGTGA. Trimming left V 1 base short and J 4 bases short, with 11 bases between. CDR3 DNA: TGTGCCAGCAGCTTAAGGGCTAGCGAATACAATGAGCAGTTCTTC. Translated, it gives CASSLRASEYNEQFF.

This rearrangement joins TRBV12-5 to TRBJ1-1, with TRBD1 matching 12 bases. Germline V gives CDR1 LGHNT, CDR2 FRNRAP. V lost 2 bases to trimming and J lost 4 bases; unmatched junction nucleotides: 5. There are 16 residues in the CDR3. For the CDR3, the DNA is TGTGCTAGTGGTTTGCCCCGGGACAGGGGGCTCACTGAAGCTTTCTTT. It translates to CASGLPRDRGLTEAFF.

J is TRBJ2-7 and V is TRBV11-2; 7 nucleotides align to TRBD1. The CDR3 length is 14 residues. Germline loops: CDR1 SGHAT, CDR2 FQNNGV. Trimming took 1 base from V and 7 from J; bases not matched to a gene: 7. This CDR3 is CASSLGVRGREQYF. The CDR3 bases are TGTGCCAGCAGCTTAGGTGTAAGGGGGCGGGAGCAGTACTTC.

This sequence joins TRBV28 and TRBJ1-5; the D gene is possibly TRBD1 (5 bases). The V end lost 7 bases, the J end lost 6 bases, and 19 bases lay between the germline ends. Germline CDR1 MDHEN, CDR2 SYDVKM. CDR3 length equals 15 residues. The CDR3 loop is CASTRDSGDTQPQHF. In nucleotides, the CDR3 is TGTGCCAGCACCCGGGACTCCGGGGATACTCAGCCCCAGCATTTT.

The CDR3 DNA reads as TGTGCCAGCAGCACCCAACGACTCGGCGACAATGAGCAGTTCTTC. Its translation: CASSTQRLGDNEQFF. The V call is TRBV11-2, the J call TRBJ2-1; no clear D gene. CDR3 size: 15 residues. With 5 bases removed from V and 5 bases from J, the gap between germline ends came to 16 bases. Germline CDR1 is SGHAT and CDR2 is FQNNGV.

This clone was found a few times. The V and J genes are TRBV2 and TRBJ2-7, with D possibly TRBD2 on 5 matching bases. Per the germline V gene, CDR1 is SNHLY and CDR2 is FYNNEI. The length of the CDR3 is 17 residues. The V end lost 0 bases, the J end lost 0 bases, and 15 bases lay between the germline ends. Here the CDR3 DNA reads TGTGCCAGCAGTGAAGCGCTTCGCGGGCGCCGCTCCTACGAGCAGTACTTC. Its translation: CASSEALRGRRSYEQYF.

This clone was seen more than once but under ten times. The chain links TRBV10-3 to TRBJ2-2; 11 nucleotides agree with TRBD2. The CDR3 consists of 16 residues. The V gene's germline CDR1 is ENHRY and CDR2 SYGVKD. Trimming at V came to 5 bases and at J to 1 base, leaving 3 bases not matched to a gene. Here the CDR3 reads CAISWGTSGNTGELFF. Here the CDR3 DNA reads TGTGCCATCAGTTGGGGGACTAGCGGGAACACCGGGGAGCTGTTTTTT.

The CDR3 region has the DNA TGTGCCAGCAGCCCTGGCGGGAGGGCCGAGCAGTACTTC. Protein sequence: CASSPGGRAEQYF. The rearrangement uses TRBV7-3 and TRBJ2-7; TRBD2 aligns across 9 bases. The V and J ends lost 5 bases and 6 bases, in that order; junction bases with no gene match: 5. CDR3 size: 13 residues. Germline loops: CDR1 SGHTA, CDR2 FQGTGA.

This chain connects TRBV7-2 to TRBJ2-1; 7 bases align to TRBD2. J was trimmed by 8 bases and V by 2 bases; bases with no gene match: 12. The CDR3 covers 16 residues. Germline lookup yields CDR1 SGHTA and CDR2 FQGNSA. For the CDR3, the DNA is TGTGCCAGCAGCTTACTACCCTCAGCGGGAATACATGAGCAGTTCTTC. It is translated as CASSLLPSAGIHEQFF. The whole variable domain, filled in from reference TRBV7-2 and TRBJ2-1, reads GAGVSQSPSNKVTEKGKDVELRCDPISGHTALYWYRQSLGQGLEFLIYFQGNSAPDKSGLPSDRFSAERTGGSVSTLTIQRTQQEDSAVYLCASSLLPSAGIHEQFFGPGTRLTVL.

The rearrangement uses TRBV6-1 and TRBJ1-2; D gene unclear. Germline-derived CDR1 and CDR2 are MNHNS and SASEGT. V lost 3 bases and J 0 bases, leaving 17 bases between the germline ends. This CDR3 region has 17 residues. The CDR3 DNA reads as TGTGCCAGCAGTGATCCCCGGCGGGCGGAAACTAACTATGGCTACACCTTC. This sequence encodes CASSDPRRAETNYGYTF.

This chain links TRBV27 with TRBJ1-2; D perhaps matches TRBD1 (6 bases). CDR1 MNHEY and CDR2 SMNVEV come from the germline V gene (reference sequence). Trimming took 6 bases from V and 3 from J, leaving 17 bases between them. This CDR3 region has 15 residues. The CDR3 is CASSPNRVEDYGYTF. CDR3 nucleotides: TGTGCCAGCAGCCCAAACAGGGTTGAGGACTATGGCTACACCTTC.

The rearrangement joins TRBV2 to TRBJ1-3, with 7 bases matching TRBD1. Germline V lookup: CDR1 SNHLY, CDR2 FYNNEI. After removal of 5 bases from V and 3 bases from J, the junction contained 4 bases not matched to a gene. This CDR3 has 14 residues. This chain's CDR3 is CASSTRDSGNTIYF. CDR3 DNA sequence: TGTGCCAGCAGTACCAGGGACAGTGGAAACACCATATATTTT.

This rearrangement joins TRBV5-5 to TRBJ1-4, with D perhaps matching TRBD1 (5 bases). Germline loops: CDR1 SGHKS, CDR2 YYEKEE (reference sequence). V shed 0 bases and J shed 8 bases, with 14 bases lying between them. CDR3 length equals 15 residues. As DNA, the CDR3 is TGTGCCAGCAGCTTGGTTTCCAGGGAGGGGGAAAAACTGTTTTTT. Its protein product is CASSLVSREGEKLFF. Using reference TRBV5-5 and TRBJ1-4 for the parts outside the CDR3, the full variable domain is DAGVTQSPTHLIKTRGQQVTLRCSPISGHKSVSWYQQVLGQGPQFIFQYYEKEERGRGNFPDRFSARQFPNYSSELNVNALLLGDSALYLCASSLVSREGEKLFFGSGTQLSVL.

J is TRBJ2-5 and V is TRBV6-1; TRBD1 might be the D (5 bases). CDR1 and CDR2 (germline): MNHNS, SASEGT. Trimming left V 0 bases short and J 5 bases short, with 7 bases between. The CDR3 sequence is 13 residues long. The CDR3 sequence: CASSEAPGETQYF. DNA for the CDR3: TGTGCCAGCAGTGAAGCCCCAGGGGAGACCCAGTACTTC.

This sequence joins TRBV5-1 and TRBJ2-2; 7 bases agree with TRBD1. The V gene's germline CDR1 is SGHRS and CDR2 YFSETQ. Losses at the gene ends were 4 bases for V and 3 bases for J; bases not matched to a gene: 6. CDR3 length equals 15 residues. The CDR3 sequence: CASSTTGVDTGELFF. In DNA, the CDR3 is TGCGCCAGCAGCACCACAGGGGTTGACACCGGGGAGCTGTTTTTT. Full variable domain (rest looked up from reference TRBV5-1 and TRBJ2-2): KAGVTQTPRYLIKTRGQQVTLSCSPISGHRSVSWYQQTPGQGLQFLFEYFSETQRNKGNFPGRFSGRQFSNSRSEMNVSTLELGDSALYLCASSTTGVDTGELFFGEGSRLTVL.

This clone was picked up one time. The V and J genes are TRBV7-3 and TRBJ2-1, with 13 bases matching TRBD2. CDR3 size: 17 residues. V trimming: 2 bases; J trimming: 7 bases; junction bases outside the gene matches: 8. Germline CDR1 SGHTA, CDR2 FQGTGA. In nucleotides, the CDR3 is TGTGCCAGCAGCTTATTCCCCGGACTAGCGGGGGTTAATGAGCAGTTCTTC. It yields the protein CASSLFPGLAGVNEQFF.